This T cell receptor beta chain originates from a study of response to subunit inactivated influenza vaccine. The V gene lost 3 bases and the J gene lost 4 bases, with 13 bases spanning the gap. Germline V gene data show CDR1 as GTSNPN and CDR2 as SVGIG (reference sequence). The CDR3 is 14 residues long. Overall study findings and caveats: Authors suggested that a seasonal influenza vaccination recruits few new T cells each time.

TCRdb re-analysed the RT-PCR reads in MiXCR, keeping a single row per CDR3 protein. The table includes hundreds of thousands of distinct CDR3 sequences, approximately 11% detected once. A word on this clonotype: Its cognate antigen is unknown.

The sample was also reused in another study, on T cells expressing NK-cell markers. As that report states: It was by 5'RACE template switching with UMIs that TCR beta cDNA was made. The study found these clonotypes also leading the CD3+CD56-NKG2C+ fraction in a few donors.

Sequenced here: PBMCs from blood, sampled on the day of vaccination. The chain combines TRBV30 with TRBJ2-1, with D uncertain. The sequence was collected from a man aged 45 to 65 who received an inactivated influenza vaccine. The CDR3 DNA sequence: TGTGCCTGGAGCCCCCTAGGCGGTTACAATGAGCAGTTCTTC. It encodes CAWSPLGGYNEQFF. Looking up the rest from reference TRBV30 and TRBJ2-1 gives the full variable domain: SQTIHQWPATLVQPVGSPLSLECTVEGTSNPNLYWYRQAAGRGLQLLFYSVGIGQISSEVPQNLSASRPQDRQFILSSKKLLLSDSGFYLCAWSPLGGYNEQFFGPGTRLTVL.